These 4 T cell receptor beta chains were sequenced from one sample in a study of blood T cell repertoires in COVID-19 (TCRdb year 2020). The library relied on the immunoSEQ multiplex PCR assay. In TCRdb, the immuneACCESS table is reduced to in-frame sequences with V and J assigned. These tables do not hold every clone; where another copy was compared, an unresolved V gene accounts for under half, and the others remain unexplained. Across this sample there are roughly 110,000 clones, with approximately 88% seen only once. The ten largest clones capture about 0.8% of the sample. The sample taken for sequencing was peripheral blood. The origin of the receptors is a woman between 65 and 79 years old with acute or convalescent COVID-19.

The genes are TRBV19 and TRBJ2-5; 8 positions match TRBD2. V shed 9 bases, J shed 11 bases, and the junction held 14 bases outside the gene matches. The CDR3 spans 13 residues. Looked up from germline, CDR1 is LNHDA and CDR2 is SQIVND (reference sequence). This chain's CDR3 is CASRLTYSGEQYF. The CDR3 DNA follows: TGTGCCAGCAGGTTAACGTATAGCGGGGAACAGTACTTC.

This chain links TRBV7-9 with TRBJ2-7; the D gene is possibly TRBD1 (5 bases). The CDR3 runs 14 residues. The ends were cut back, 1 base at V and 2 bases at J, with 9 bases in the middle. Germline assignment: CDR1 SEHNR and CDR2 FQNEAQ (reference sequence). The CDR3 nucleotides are TGTGCCAGCAGCTTAGACAGGCATCCCTACGAGCAGTACTTC. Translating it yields CASSLDRHPYEQYF.

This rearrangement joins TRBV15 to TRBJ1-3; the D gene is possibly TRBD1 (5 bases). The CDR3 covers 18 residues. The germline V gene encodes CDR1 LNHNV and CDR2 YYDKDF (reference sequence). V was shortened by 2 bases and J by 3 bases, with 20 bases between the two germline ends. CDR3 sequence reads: CATSRLKGRGKDGNTIYF. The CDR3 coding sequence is TGTGCCACCAGCAGACTCAAGGGACGGGGGAAGGATGGAAACACCATATATTTT.

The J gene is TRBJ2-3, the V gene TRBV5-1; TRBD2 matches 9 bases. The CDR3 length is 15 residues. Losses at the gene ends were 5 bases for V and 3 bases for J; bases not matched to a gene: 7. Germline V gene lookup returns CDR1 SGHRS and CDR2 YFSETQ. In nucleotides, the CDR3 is TGCGCCAGCAGGCCGCGGGAGGGCGGGACAGATACGCAGTATTTT. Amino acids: CASRPREGGTDTQYF.